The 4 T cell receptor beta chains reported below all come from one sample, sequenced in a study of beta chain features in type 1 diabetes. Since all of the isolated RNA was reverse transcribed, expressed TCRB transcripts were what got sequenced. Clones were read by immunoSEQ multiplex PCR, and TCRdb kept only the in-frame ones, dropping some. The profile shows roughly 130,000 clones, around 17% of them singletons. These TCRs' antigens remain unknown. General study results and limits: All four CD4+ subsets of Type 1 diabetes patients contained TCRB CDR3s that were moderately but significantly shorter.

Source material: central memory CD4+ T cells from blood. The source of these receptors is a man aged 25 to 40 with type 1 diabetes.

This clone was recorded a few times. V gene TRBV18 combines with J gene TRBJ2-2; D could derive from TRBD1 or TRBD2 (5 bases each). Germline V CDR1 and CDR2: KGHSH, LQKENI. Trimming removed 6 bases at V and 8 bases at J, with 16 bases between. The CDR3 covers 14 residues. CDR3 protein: CASSLDLGAGELFF. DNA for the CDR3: TGTGCCAGCTCCCTGGACCTCGGGGCAGGGGAGCTGTTTTTT.

This chain's CDR3 is CASSQDWDRDKYF. The CDR3 DNA reads as TGCGCCAGCAGCCAAGATTGGGACAGGGATAAGTACTTC. This sequence joins TRBV4-3 and TRBJ2-7; 9 bases align to TRBD1. This CDR3 has 13 residues. Germline lookup yields CDR1 LGHNA and CDR2 YSLEER. J lost 11 bases, V lost 0 bases, and 5 bases had no gene match.

CDR3 in DNA: TGTGCCAGCAGCTTGGGACACGCGCTCTCTGGAAACACCATATATTTT. Translated: CASSLGHALSGNTIYF. V gene TRBV5-4 combines with J gene TRBJ1-3; D is unresolved. This CDR3 contains 16 residues. The V gene lost 0 bases and the J gene lost 0 bases, with 10 bases spanning the gap. Germline CDR1 and CDR2: SGHNT and YYREEE (reference sequence).

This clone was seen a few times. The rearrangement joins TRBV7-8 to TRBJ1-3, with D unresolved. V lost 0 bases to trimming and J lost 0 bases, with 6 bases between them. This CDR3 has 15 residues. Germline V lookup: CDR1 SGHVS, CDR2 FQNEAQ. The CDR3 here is CASSLAAASGNTIYF. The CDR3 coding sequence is TGTGCCAGCAGCTTAGCGGCAGCCTCTGGAAACACCATATATTTT.